These 26 T cell receptor beta chains came from one sample sequenced in a study of OX40 agonist ivuxolimab in advanced cancers. Sequenced by immunoSEQ multiplex PCR; TCRdb stores in-frame clones only, minus some. This sample has about 33,000 clones, with around 74% found just once. Source: CD4+ or CD8+ T cells sorted from blood, taken in a trial of the OX40 agonist ivuxolimab. These receptors all stem from an adult with an advanced solid tumor such as melanoma, head and neck, liver or kidney cancer.

The J gene is TRBJ1-2, the V gene TRBV7-8, with TRBD1 matching over 8 bases. The CDR3 is 15 amino acids. V was clipped by 5 bases and J by 8 bases; unmatched bases: 13. Germline assignment: CDR1 SGHVS and CDR2 FQNEAQ. CDR3 DNA sequence: TGTGCCAGCAGCCATATCGGACAGGGAGTGGAGGGCTACACCTTC. Residues: CASSHIGQGVEGYTF.

This rearrangement joins TRBV6-4 to TRBJ2-1; D is ambiguous. CDR1 and CDR2 (germline): MRHNA, SNTAGT. This CDR3 spans 14 amino acids. Trimming pared 0 bases from V and 5 bases from J, leaving 8 bases between. CDR3 protein: CASSDSSDNNEQFF. In nucleotides, the CDR3 is TGTGCCAGCAGTGACTCCTCAGATAACAATGAGCAGTTCTTC.

The chain uses TRBV7-9 and TRBJ1-1; weak D call: TRBD1 (5 bases). The CDR3 covers 14 residues. CDR1 SEHNR and CDR2 FQNEAQ come from the germline V gene (reference sequence). The germline V and J ends were trimmed by 0 bases and 8 bases, with 13 bases remaining between them. The CDR3 loop reads CASSLAGTDLEAFF. DNA of the CDR3: TGTGCCAGCAGCTTAGCAGGGACGGACCTAGAAGCTTTCTTT.

This clone was counted a few times. The chain's CDR3 is CASSRGGRATGELFF. CDR3 nucleotide sequence: TGTGCCAGCAGCCGGGGGGGGCGCGCCACCGGGGAGCTGTTTTTT. The rearrangement links TRBV6-6 to TRBJ2-2, with TRBD2 matching 8 bases. Germline V CDR1 and CDR2: MNHNY, SVGAGI (reference sequence). The CDR3 is 15 residues long. V shed 6 bases, J shed 4 bases, and the junction held 7 bases outside the gene matches.

By frequency in the sample, this clone is medium-sized. V usage is TRBV6-5 and J usage is TRBJ1-1; D is undetermined. The CDR3 extends over 13 amino acids. CDR1 and CDR2 from the germline V gene are MNHEY and SVGAGI. V lost 2 bases, J lost 1 base, and 5 bases lay in between. The CDR3 is CASSYTPNTEAFF. For the CDR3, the DNA is TGTGCCAGCAGTTACACCCCGAACACTGAAGCTTTCTTT.

This chain uses TRBV5-4 with TRBJ2-2, with 9 bases aligning to TRBD1. This CDR3 has 15 residues. The junction had 3 bases not matched to a gene; V was cut back by 3 bases and J by 3 bases. CDR1 and CDR2 from the germline V gene are SGHNT and YYREEE (reference sequence). The CDR3 nucleotides are TGTGCCAGCAGCTCTGGACAGGGGCACACCGGGGAGCTGTTTTTT. It translates to CASSSGQGHTGELFF.

By its share, this clone is medium-sized (0.01 to 0.1%). The rearrangement links TRBV5-4 to TRBJ1-2; D might be TRBD1 (5 bases). There are 13 residues in the CDR3. CDR1 is SGHNT, CDR2 YYREEE, per germline (reference sequence). Between the trimmed V and J ends, which lost 5 bases and 1 base, there was a span of 9 bases. CDR3 loop: CASRPRDNYGYTF. CDR3 DNA sequence: TGTGCCAGCAGACCCAGGGATAACTATGGCTACACCTTC.

The V gene is TRBV2, the J gene TRBJ1-2; D may be TRBD1 (6 bases). V was cut by 2 bases and J by 3 bases, with 7 bases left in between. Germline CDR1 reads SNHLY; CDR2 reads FYNNEI. This CDR3 has 13 amino acids. The CDR3 DNA reads TGTGCCAGCAGTGAAACAGGGTACTATGGCTACACCTTC. Its protein product is CASSETGYYGYTF.

J is TRBJ1-3 and V is TRBV18, with D tentatively TRBD1 (6 bases). Trimming took off 2 bases at V and 1 base at J, with 21 bases between the two ends. There are 19 residues in the CDR3. Germline lookup yields CDR1 KGHSH and CDR2 LQKENI. This CDR3 is CASSPVPRGSRMSGNTIYF. CDR3 in DNA: TGTGCCAGCTCACCAGTCCCCAGGGGCTCACGAATGTCTGGAAACACCATATATTTT. The variable domain in full, completed from reference TRBV18 and TRBJ1-3, reads NAGVMQNPRHLVRRRGQEARLRCSPMKGHSHVYWYRQLPEEGLKFMVYLQKENIIDESGMPKERFSAEFPKEGPSILRIQQVVRGDSAAYFCASSPVPRGSRMSGNTIYFGEGSWLTVV.

The chain uses TRBV6-5 and TRBJ1-2, with D perhaps matching TRBD1 (5 bases). Germline V gives CDR1 MNHEY, CDR2 SVGAGI. Between the trimmed V and J ends, which lost 8 bases and 5 bases, there was a span of 15 bases. The CDR3 is 13 amino acids. The CDR3 DNA sequence: TGTGCCAGCGGAGACAGCCGGGGGTATGGCTACACCTTC. Protein: CASGDSRGYGYTF.

The CDR3 sequence is CASSPKGPNTEAFF. In DNA, the CDR3 is TGTGCCAGCAGCCCCAAAGGTCCGAACACTGAAGCTTTCTTT. This chain connects TRBV4-2 to TRBJ1-1; D call uncertain. Germline assignment: CDR1 LGHNA and CDR2 YNFKEQ. Trimming shortened V by 4 bases and J by 1 base, and 10 bases separated the two germline ends. This CDR3 has 14 amino acids.

The genes are TRBV12-5 and TRBJ1-6; D is uncertain. CDR3 length: 14 residues. Trimming took off 6 bases at V and 4 bases at J, with 10 bases between the two ends. Per germline, CDR1 LGHNT and CDR2 FRNRAP. The chain's CDR3 is CASGSGPYNSPLHF. CDR3 nucleotide sequence: TGTGCTAGTGGATCGGGTCCTTATAATTCACCCCTCCACTTT.

The rearrangement uses TRBV27 and TRBJ1-3, with 7 positions matching TRBD1. Trimming cost V 5 bases and J 3 bases; bases outside gene matches: 4. The CDR3 extends over 14 amino acids. Germline V CDR1 and CDR2: MNHEY, SMNVEV (reference sequence). DNA of the CDR3: TGTGCCAGCAGTCCCGGGACAGATGGAAACACCATATATTTT. Protein product: CASSPGTDGNTIYF.

V gene TRBV6-5 combines with J gene TRBJ1-2, with 7 bases identical to TRBD1. The junction had 8 bases not matched to a gene; V was cut back by 7 bases and J by 3 bases. This CDR3 has 14 residues. Germline-derived CDR1 and CDR2 are MNHEY and SVGAGI. CDR3 sequence: CASTPRRGYYGYTF. The CDR3 DNA sequence: TGTGCCAGCACCCCGCGCAGGGGGTACTATGGCTACACCTTC.

The CDR3 is CASQHSDRGVSPLHF. CDR3 nucleotides: TGTGCCAGCCAGCATTCCGATCGGGGGGTTTCACCCCTCCACTTT. The chain carries TRBV27 and TRBJ1-6; D is perhaps TRBD1 (5 bases). Trimming took 8 bases from V and 9 from J, leaving 20 bases between them. Germline CDR1 MNHEY, CDR2 SMNVEV (reference sequence). The CDR3 consists of 15 residues.

CDR3 region: CASSLGRGTYTEAFF. In DNA, the CDR3 is TGTGCCAGCAGCTTAGGGCGGGGGACCTACACTGAAGCTTTCTTT. The gene calls are TRBV11-2 and TRBJ1-1; perhaps TRBD1 as D (5 bases). The V and J ends lost 1 base and 3 bases respectively, with 12 bases between them. Per germline, CDR1 SGHAT and CDR2 FQNNGV. The CDR3 runs to 15 residues.

This clone was detected only once. The rearrangement links TRBV29-1 to TRBJ2-2; no definite D call. Germline CDR1 and CDR2: SQVTM and ANQGSEA. This CDR3 region has 13 residues. V was cut by 3 bases and J by 2 bases, with 7 bases left in between. The CDR3 loop reads CSVDQTNTGELFF. CDR3 coding DNA: TGCAGCGTTGACCAAACAAACACCGGGGAGCTGTTTTTT.

The rearrangement uses TRBV2 and TRBJ2-1; D not certain. Trimming left V 5 bases short and J 1 base short, with 9 bases between. The length of the CDR3 is 14 residues. From germline, CDR1 is SNHLY and CDR2 FYNNEI. The CDR3 sequence is CASSRTESYNEQFF. Written as DNA, the CDR3 is TGTGCCAGCAGTCGCACGGAATCCTACAATGAGCAGTTCTTC.

This chain connects TRBV7-7 to TRBJ2-3; D gene uncertain. CDR3 size: 13 residues. Germline assignment: CDR1 SSHAT and CDR2 FNYEAQ (reference sequence). V shed 5 bases and J shed 4 bases, with 10 bases lying between them. The CDR3 bases are TGTGCCAGCAGCCTCGCCCCATCAGATACGCAGTATTTT. As protein: CASSLAPSDTQYF.

This chain uses TRBV30 with TRBJ1-3; D remains ambiguous. The V end was cut by 4 bases, the J end by 5 bases, with 6 bases between. The germline V gene has CDR1 GTSNPN and CDR2 SVGIG (reference sequence). The CDR3 runs 11 residues. In nucleotides, the CDR3 is TGTGCCTGGACTCGGAGAAACACCATATATTTT. This codes for CAWTRRNTIYF.

The J gene is TRBJ2-3, the V gene TRBV10-1; D not certain. The V and J ends lost 5 bases and 6 bases respectively, with 6 bases between them. CDR3 size: 11 residues. CDR1 WNHNN and CDR2 SYGVQD come from the germline V gene (reference sequence). The DNA of the CDR3 is TGCGCCAGCAGTAGTTTCGATACGCAGTATTTT. It encodes CASSSFDTQYF.

V usage is TRBV7-9 and J usage is TRBJ2-3; possibly TRBD1 for D (5 bases). This CDR3 spans 13 amino acids. Germline lookup yields CDR1 SEHNR and CDR2 FQNEAQ (reference sequence). The V gene lost 5 bases and the J gene lost 3 bases, with 9 bases spanning the gap. CDR3 coding DNA: TGTGCCAGCAGCCGGCGACAGACAGATACGCAGTATTTT. Its translation is CASSRRQTDTQYF. The entire variable domain, with the rest obtained from reference TRBV7-9 and TRBJ2-3, is as follows: DTGVSQNPRHKITKRGQNVTFRCDPISEHNRLYWYRQTLGQGPEFLTYFQNEAQLEKSRLLSDRFSAERPKGSFSTLEIQRTEQGDSAMYLCASSRRQTDTQYFGPGTRLTVL.

The V call is TRBV2, the J call TRBJ1-2; TRBD1 matches at 7 bases. The CDR3 runs to 12 residues. Trimming removed 7 bases from V and 8 bases from J; junction bases left unmatched: 7. The germline V gene encodes CDR1 SNHLY and CDR2 FYNNEI. CDR3 sequence: CASIYTGEGYTF. The CDR3 nucleotides read TGTGCCAGCATTTACACAGGGGAGGGCTACACCTTC.

With regard to this clone: Other DNA sequences within the sample encode an identical CDR3. The chain employs TRBV19 and TRBJ1-1, with 7 bases that match TRBD1. V was pared by 3 bases and J by 1 base, with 2 bases of the junction left unmatched. The germline gives CDR1 LNHDA, CDR2 SQIVND (reference sequence). This CDR3 is built from 14 residues. CDR3 sequence reads: CASSITGANTEAFF. CDR3 DNA: TGTGCCAGTAGTATTACAGGGGCGAACACTGAAGCTTTCTTT. Drawing the rest from reference TRBV19 and TRBJ1-1, the complete variable domain is DGGITQSPKYLFRKEGQNVTLSCEQNLNHDAMYWYRQDPGQGLRLIYYSQIVNDFQKGDIAEGYSVSREKKESFPLTVTSAQKNPTAFYLCASSITGANTEAFFGQGTRLTVV.

This clone was detected a few times. The V and J genes are TRBV9 and TRBJ2-5; D is uncertain. Looked up from germline, CDR1 is SGDLS and CDR2 is YYNGEE. The length of the CDR3 is 15 residues. Trimming removed 0 bases at V and 5 bases at J, with 14 bases between. Here the CDR3 DNA reads TGTGCCAGCAGCGTAGGGGTGGGTCTAGGCGAGACCCAGTACTTC. Translation: CASSVGVGLGETQYF.

The chain carries TRBV11-2 and TRBJ2-7; D gene ambiguous. The CDR3 sequence is 14 residues long. CDR1 is SGHAT, CDR2 FQNNGV, per germline. Trimming shortened V by 1 base and J by 2 bases, and 9 bases separated the two germline ends. The CDR3 DNA is TGTGCCAGCAGCTTAGGTATAGGACCCTACGAGCAGTACGTC. Its protein product is CASSLGIGPYEQYV.